The clone carrying this T cell receptor (beta chain) was observed a handful of times. Absence of ophthalmopathy progression within 18 months defined stable Graves' hyperthyroidism. Participants, patients aged 18 to 65, had newly diagnosed hyperthyroidism with a duration under 2 months. From roughly 10 ml of fresh peripheral blood, PBMCs were isolated. These data originate in a study of T cells in Graves' hyperthyroidism and ophthalmopathy. Germline V gene sequence: CDR1 SGHTA, CDR2 FQGNSA. The V gene lost 2 bases and the J gene lost 4 bases, with 17 bases spanning the gap. CDR3 size: 16 residues. There were TCR beta CDR3 regions amplified from RNA transcripts. The study used the HTBI primer set for a first-round RT-PCR of the TCR CDR3. TCRdb processed the multiplex PCR reads anew with MiXCR; each CDR3 protein has one entry. The table shows some 740,000 distinct CDR3 sequences, with 13% to 15% occurring only once.

Sequenced sample: blood. This clonotype originated in a woman aged 18-29 years with Graves' hyperthyroidism. The genes are TRBV7-2 and TRBJ1-2, with D unresolved. The DNA for the CDR3 is TGTGCCAGCAGCTTATTGGAGAAAGAGAAATCCTATGGCTACACCTTC. Its protein product is CASSLLEKEKSYGYTF. The whole variable domain, filled in from reference TRBV7-2 and TRBJ1-2, reads GAGVSQSPSNKVTEKGKDVELRCDPISGHTALYWYRQSLGQGLEFLIYFQGNSAPDKSGLPSDRFSAERTGGSVSTLTIQRTQQEDSAVYLCASSLLEKEKSYGYTFGSGTRLTVV.